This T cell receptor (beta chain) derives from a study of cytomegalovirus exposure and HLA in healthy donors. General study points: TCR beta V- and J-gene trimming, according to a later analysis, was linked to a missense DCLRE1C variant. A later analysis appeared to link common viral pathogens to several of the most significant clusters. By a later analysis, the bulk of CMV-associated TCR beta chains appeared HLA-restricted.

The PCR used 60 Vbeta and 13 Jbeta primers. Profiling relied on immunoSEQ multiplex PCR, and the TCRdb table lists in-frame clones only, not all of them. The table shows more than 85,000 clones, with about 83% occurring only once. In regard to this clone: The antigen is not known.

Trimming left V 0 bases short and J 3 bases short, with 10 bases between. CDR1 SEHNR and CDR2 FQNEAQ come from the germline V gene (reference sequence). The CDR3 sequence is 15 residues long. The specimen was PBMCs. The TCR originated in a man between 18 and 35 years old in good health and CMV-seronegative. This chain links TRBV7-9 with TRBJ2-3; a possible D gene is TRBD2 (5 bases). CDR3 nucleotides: TGTGCCAGCAGCTTAGCGGAGGCCCGGACAGATACGCAGTATTTT. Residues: CASSLAEARTDTQYF.